The next 15 T cell receptor beta chains were all read from a single sample in a study of early T cells in non-severe SARS-CoV-2 infection (dated by TCRdb to about 2021). The method behind the library was 5' RACE. Sequencing was carried out with a NextSeq 500. The public reads were quality trimmed at Q25 with fastp and then assembled into clones with MiXCR by TCRdb, keeping productive beta chains. A single entry per CDR3 protein holds the most common genes and DNA from its merged rows. The sample profile shows tens of thousands of distinct CDR3 sequences; 10% to 15% of them were found once. Approximately 6.1% of the sample belongs to the ten largest clones. The sample consisted of whole blood. These receptors all come from an adult who was a healthcare worker with PCR-confirmed SARS-CoV-2 infection or an uninfected control (not recorded which).

The J gene is TRBJ2-7, the V gene TRBV5-1, with D possibly matching TRBD1 (5 bases). V lost 4 bases to trimming and J lost 2 bases, with 10 bases between them. The CDR3 is made up of 13 amino acids. From germline, CDR1 is SGHRS and CDR2 YFSETQ. The CDR3 DNA sequence: TGCGCCAGCAGCCGCCTCAGGGCCTACGAGCAGTACTTC. This encodes CASSRLRAYEQYF.

This clonotype was seen many times. The chain couples TRBV18 to TRBJ2-1; tentatively, D is TRBD1 (6 bases). From germline, CDR1 is KGHSH and CDR2 LQKENI. The germline V and J ends were trimmed by 3 bases and 9 bases, with 15 bases remaining between them. This CDR3 has 14 amino acids. The CDR3 region is CASSPANRVSEQFF. DNA for the CDR3: TGTGCCAGCTCACCCGCAAACAGGGTTTCTGAGCAGTTCTTC.

This clonotype occurred a few times. The rearrangement uses TRBV18 and TRBJ2-1, with TRBD2 matching over 7 bases. The CDR3 runs to 15 residues. Germline V CDR1 and CDR2: KGHSH, LQKENI. With V trimmed by 2 bases and J by 6 bases, 7 bases remained unmatched. The CDR3 protein is CASSPYREVSNEQFF. CDR3 nucleotide sequence: TGTGCCAGCTCACCATACCGGGAGGTATCCAATGAGCAGTTCTTC.

V gene TRBV5-1 combines with J gene TRBJ1-2; 7 positions agree with TRBD1. Trimming cost V 0 bases and J 7 bases; bases outside gene matches: 6. This CDR3 comprises 14 residues. Germline V gene sequence: CDR1 SGHRS, CDR2 YFSETQ. Here the CDR3 reads CASSLDSTGSGYTF. CDR3 bases: TGCGCCAGCAGCTTGGACTCGACAGGGAGTGGCTACACCTTC.

Ten or more counts support this clonotype. The chain couples TRBV4-2 to TRBJ2-3, with D unresolved. Germline values: CDR1 LGHNA, CDR2 YNFKEQ. The CDR3 has 13 residues. The ends were cut back, 1 base at V and 2 bases at J, with 4 bases in the middle. The DNA of the CDR3 is TGTGCCAGCAGCCAAGGACACACAGATACGCAGTATTTT. This translates into CASSQGHTDTQYF.

Regarding this clonotype: Being one base from a much bigger clone, this may be a read error. The rearrangement uses TRBV7-6 and TRBJ2-2; D ambiguous. The V gene lost 6 bases and the J gene lost 5 bases, with 10 bases spanning the gap. This CDR3 spans 13 amino acids. Germline loops: CDR1 SGHVS, CDR2 FNYEAQ. CDR3: CASSEVMTGELFF. The CDR3, as DNA: TGTGCCAGCAGTGAGGTCATGACCGGGGAGCTGTTTTTT.

This clonotype was recorded a few times. The chain couples TRBV6-6 to TRBJ2-5; 8 bases fit TRBD1. Losses at the gene ends were 3 bases for V and 5 bases for J; bases not matched to a gene: 8. The CDR3 covers 15 residues. The germline CDR1 and CDR2 sequences are MNHNY and SVGAGI (reference sequence). Here the CDR3 DNA reads TGTGCCAGCAGTTATGGACAGGGACTTAGGGAGACCCAGTACTTC. This sequence encodes CASSYGQGLRETQYF.

This clonotype occurred a few times. The chain links TRBV20-1 to TRBJ2-7, with D perhaps matching TRBD1 (6 bases). CDR1 and CDR2 (germline): DFQATT, SNEGSKA (reference sequence). This CDR3 comprises 12 residues. V was trimmed by 3 bases and J by 5 bases, leaving 11 bases between them. In DNA form, the CDR3 reads TGCAGTGCTAGTGGTCAGGGGAACGAGCAGTACTTC. Amino acid sequence: CSASGQGNEQYF.

Regarding this clonotype: A far larger clone differs by one base, so this is likely a read error. DNA of the CDR3: TGTGCCAGCAGTCGGACTAGCGGGAGCACAGATACGCAGTATTTT. Protein product: CASSRTSGSTDTQYF. The chain couples TRBV3-1 to TRBJ2-3, with 11 bases aligning to TRBD2. The CDR3 totals 15 residues. Unmatched junction bases numbered 2, after V lost 6 bases and J lost 0 bases. Germline V lookup: CDR1 LGHDT, CDR2 YNNKEL (reference sequence).

V and J are TRBV29-1 and TRBJ1-1; no clear D gene. V was trimmed by 2 bases and J by 3 bases, leaving 10 bases between them. This CDR3 contains 13 residues. The V gene's germline CDR1 is SQVTM and CDR2 ANQGSEA. The CDR3 sequence is CSVESTMDTEAFF. The DNA for the CDR3 is TGCAGCGTTGAATCGACTATGGACACTGAAGCTTTCTTT. Full variable domain (remainder filled in from reference TRBV29-1 and TRBJ1-1): SAVISQKPSRDICQRGTSLTIQCQVDSQVTMMFWYRQQPGQSLTLIATANQGSEATYESGFVIDKFPISRPNLTFSTLTVSNMSPEDSSIYLCSVESTMDTEAFFGQGTRLTVV.

In this sample, this clonotype turned up a few times. V is TRBV30 and J is TRBJ1-1; D not resolved. CDR3 length: 12 residues. Germline CDR1 reads GTSNPN; CDR2 reads SVGIG (reference sequence). V was cut by 5 bases and J by 2 bases, with 9 bases left in between. CDR3 DNA sequence: TGTGCCTGGGGGAAAGCCAACACTGAAGCTTTCTTT. Translating gives CAWGKANTEAFF.

A few counts support this clonotype. The chain employs TRBV6-2 or TRBV6-3 and TRBJ2-7; 8 bases align to TRBD1. J lost 6 bases, V lost 4 bases, and 8 bases had no gene match. This CDR3 comprises 14 residues. Germline lookup yields CDR1 MNHEY and CDR2 SVGEGT. The CDR3 DNA is TGTGCCAGCAGTTTTGGGACAGGACTCCCCGAGCAGTACTTC. Its translation: CASSFGTGLPEQYF.

This clonotype was detected a few times. The chain is built from TRBV29-1 and TRBJ1-1; D ambiguous. Germline V CDR1 and CDR2: SQVTM, ANQGSEA. With 1 base removed from V and 4 bases from J, the gap between germline ends came to 16 bases. This CDR3 contains 15 residues. In DNA form, the CDR3 reads TGCAGCGTTGAAGCGCCGCGGAGTGACGGCACTGAAGCTTTCTTT. Encoded protein: CSVEAPRSDGTEAFF.

This clonotype was detected ten times or more. The chain recombines TRBV29-1 with TRBJ2-2, with 14 nucleotides matching TRBD2. The CDR3 totals 17 residues. From germline, CDR1 is SQVTM and CDR2 ANQGSEA. V lost 6 bases to trimming and J lost 4 bases; unmatched junction nucleotides: 10. This chain's CDR3 is CSVTAATSGRATGELFF. DNA of the CDR3: TGCAGCGTAACTGCCGCGACTAGCGGGAGGGCCACCGGGGAGCTGTTTTTT.

CDR3 sequence: CASSSLSSSGRNPYTDTQYF. The CDR3, as DNA: TGTGCCAGCAGCTCCCTTTCGTCTAGCGGGAGGAACCCTTACACAGATACGCAGTATTTT. This chain connects TRBV7-6 to TRBJ2-3; 11 nucleotides align to TRBD2. J lost 2 bases, V lost 4 bases, and 17 bases had no gene match. The CDR3 is 20 residues long. Germline lookup yields CDR1 SGHVS and CDR2 FNYEAQ.